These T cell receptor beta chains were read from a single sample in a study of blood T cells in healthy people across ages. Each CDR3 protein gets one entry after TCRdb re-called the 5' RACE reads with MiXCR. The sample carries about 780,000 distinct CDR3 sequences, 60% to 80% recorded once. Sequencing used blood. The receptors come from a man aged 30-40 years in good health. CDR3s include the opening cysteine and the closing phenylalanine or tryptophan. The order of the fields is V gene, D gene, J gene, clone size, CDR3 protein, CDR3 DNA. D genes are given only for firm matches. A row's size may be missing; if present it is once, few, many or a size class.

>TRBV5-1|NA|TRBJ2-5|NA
CASSLDLLQETQYF
TGCGCCAGCAGCTTGGATCTCCTACAAGAGACCCAGTACTTC
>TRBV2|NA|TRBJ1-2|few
CASSDEERGDYGYTF
TGTGCCAGCAGTGACGAGGAAAGGGGCGATTATGGCTACACCTTC
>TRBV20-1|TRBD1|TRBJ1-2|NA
CSARPPGTAFYGYTF
TGCAGTGCTAGACCCCCCGGGACAGCCTTCTATGGCTACACCTTC
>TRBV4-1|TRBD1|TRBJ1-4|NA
CASSQRDRTEKLFF
TGCGCCAGCAGCCAACGGGACAGGACCGAAAAACTGTTTTTT
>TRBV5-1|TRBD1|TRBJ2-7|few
CASSWGQGPNSYEQYF
TGCGCCAGCAGCTGGGGACAGGGCCCCAACTCCTACGAGCAGTACTTC
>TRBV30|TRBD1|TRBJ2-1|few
CASGWQGVDNEQFF
TGTGCCTCAGGGTGGCAGGGGGTGGACAATGAGCAGTTCTTC
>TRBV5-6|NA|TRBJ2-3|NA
CASSSRVHTDTQYF
TGTGCCAGCAGCTCGAGGGTACACACAGATACGCAGTATTTT
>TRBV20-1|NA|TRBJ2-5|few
CSARVSGGKETQYF
TGCAGTGCTAGAGTATCTGGGGGTAAAGAGACCCAGTACTTC
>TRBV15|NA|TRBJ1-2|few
CATSLPVGGAVYYGYTF
TGTGCCACCAGCCTCCCGGTCGGAGGGGCAGTCTACTATGGCTACACCTTC
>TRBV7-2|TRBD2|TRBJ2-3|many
CASSRGERGGTDTQYF
TGTGCCAGCAGCCGCGGGGAGCGGGGGGGCACAGATACGCAGTATTTT
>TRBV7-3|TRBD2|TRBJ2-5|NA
CASSLGVRGGETQYF
TGTGCCAGCAGCTTAGGAGTGAGGGGAGGGGAGACCCAGTACTTC
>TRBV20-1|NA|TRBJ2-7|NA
CSARGAGRSYEQYF
TGCAGTGCTAGGGGTGCGGGTAGGTCCTACGAGCAGTACTTC
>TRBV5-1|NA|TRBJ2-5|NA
CASSLTTQAVQYF
TGCGCCAGCAGCTTGACTACCCAGGCGGTGCAGTACTTC
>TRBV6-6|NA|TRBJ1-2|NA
CASTNDRRGYGYTF
TGTGCCAGCACCAACGACCGGCGTGGCTATGGCTACACCTTC
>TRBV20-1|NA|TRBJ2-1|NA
CSASDSNEQFF
TGCAGTGCCTCAGACTCCAATGAGCAGTTCTTC
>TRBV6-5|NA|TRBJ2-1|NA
CASSPRAVNEQFF
TGTGCCAGCAGTCCCAGGGCTGTGAATGAGCAGTTCTTC